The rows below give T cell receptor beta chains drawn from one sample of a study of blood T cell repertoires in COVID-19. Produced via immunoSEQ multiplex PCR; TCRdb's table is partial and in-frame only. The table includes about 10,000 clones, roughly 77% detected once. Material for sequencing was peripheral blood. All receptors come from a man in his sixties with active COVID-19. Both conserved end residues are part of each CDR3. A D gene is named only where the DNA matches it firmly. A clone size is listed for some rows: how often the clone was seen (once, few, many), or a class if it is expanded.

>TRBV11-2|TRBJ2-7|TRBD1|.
TGTGCCAGCAGCTTAGTCCACAGGGGGATCCACGAGCAGTACTTC
CASSLVHRGIHEQYF
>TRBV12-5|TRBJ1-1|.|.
TGTGCTAGTGGTCTAACGAACACTGAAGCTTTCTTT
CASGLTNTEAFF
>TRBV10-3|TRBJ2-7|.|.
TGTGCCATCAGTGAGGGTAGCTACGAGCAGTACTTC
CAISEGSYEQYF
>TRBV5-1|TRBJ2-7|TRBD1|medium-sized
TGCGCCAGCAGCCTGGCCTCGACAGGGTTCGACTACGAGCAGTACTTC
CASSLASTGFDYEQYF
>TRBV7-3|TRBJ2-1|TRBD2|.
TGTGCCAGCAGCCCCTCTAGCGGGGGGGCCTATGAGCAGTTCTTC
CASSPSSGGAYEQFF
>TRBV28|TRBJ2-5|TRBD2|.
TGTGCCAGCAGAAACACCCGGGCTAGCGGGTACCAAGAGACCCAGTACTTC
CASRNTRASGYQETQYF
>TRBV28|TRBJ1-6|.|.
TGTGCCAGCACAAAACCGCCGGGGGTGCAATCACCCCTCCACTTT
CASTKPPGVQSPLHF
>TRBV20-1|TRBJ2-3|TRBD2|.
TGCAGTGCTAGTCATAGCGGGAGGAGGAGGGGAGATACGCAGTATTTT
CSASHSGRRRGDTQYF
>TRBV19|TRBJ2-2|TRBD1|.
TGTGCCAGTAGTATATTGGGGACAGGGATAAGCGGGGAGCTGTTTTTT
CASSILGTGISGELFF
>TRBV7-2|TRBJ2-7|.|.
TGTGCCAGCAGCTCTTTGGGGACACTCTCCTACGAGCAGTACTTC
CASSSLGTLSYEQYF
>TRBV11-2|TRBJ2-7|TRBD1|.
TGTGCCAGCAGCCCAGGATTGGACAGGCCCTACGAGCAGTACTTC
CASSPGLDRPYEQYF
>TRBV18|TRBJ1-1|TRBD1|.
TGTGCCAGCTCACCGGACAGGATGGCTTTCTTT
CASSPDRMAFF
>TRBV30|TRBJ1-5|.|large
TGTGCCTGGAACCCCCGGGGGGGCACGGGCAATCAGCCCCAGCATTTT
CAWNPRGGTGNQPQHF
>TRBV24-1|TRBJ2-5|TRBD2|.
TGTGCCACCAGTACCGGACTAGCGGGGCAAGAGACCCAGTACTTC
CATSTGLAGQETQYF
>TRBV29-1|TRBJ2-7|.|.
TGCAGCGTTGAAGGCGGAGGAGGGGGGGGAGAGCAGTACTTC
CSVEGGGGGGEQYF
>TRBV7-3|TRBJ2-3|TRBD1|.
TGTGCCAGCAGCTTAAAGGGACAGGGGGGCACAGATACGCAGTATTTT
CASSLKGQGGTDTQYF
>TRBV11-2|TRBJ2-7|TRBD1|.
TGTGCCAGCAGCTTAACAGGGGTCGAGCAGTACTTC
CASSLTGVEQYF
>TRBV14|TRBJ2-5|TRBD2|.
TGTGCCAGCAGCCGACGACAGTCAGCGGGAGAAGAAGAGACCCAGTACTTC
CASSRRQSAGEEETQYF
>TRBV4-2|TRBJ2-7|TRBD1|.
TGTGCCAGCAGCCAAGGAGGGACAGGGGTGTACGAGCAGTACTTC
CASSQGGTGVYEQYF
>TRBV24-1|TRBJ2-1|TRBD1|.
TGTGCCACCAGTGCCCTGGGACAGGGTGGGAACAATGAGCAGTTCTTC
CATSALGQGGNNEQFF
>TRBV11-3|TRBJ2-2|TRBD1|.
TGTGCCAGCAGCCCTCGGACAGGGCCCACCGGGGAGCTGTTTTTT
CASSPRTGPTGELFF
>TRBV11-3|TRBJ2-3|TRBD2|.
TGTGCCAGCAGCCAAAGGAGCGGGACCACAGATACGCAGTATTTT
CASSQRSGTTDTQYF
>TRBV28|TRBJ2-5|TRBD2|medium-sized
TGTGCCAGCAGTTTACGTAGCGGGAGGGCAGAGACCCAGTACTTC
CASSLRSGRAETQYF
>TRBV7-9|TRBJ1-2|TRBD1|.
TGTGCCAGCAGCCCGGACGGGGGACAGTACTATGGCTACACCTTC
CASSPDGGQYYGYTF
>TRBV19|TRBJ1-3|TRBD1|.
TGTGCCAGTAGTATCTCGGGACAGGGGGCCTCTGGAAACACCATATATTTT
CASSISGQGASGNTIYF
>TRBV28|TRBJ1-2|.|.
TGTGCCAGCAGTTCTCCCCGGGGACACCACTATGGCTACACCTTC
CASSSPRGHHYGYTF
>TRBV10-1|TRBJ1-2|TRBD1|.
TGCGCCAGCAGTCAAGGCCCGGGACAGGGAATTTTCAACTATGGCTACACCTTC
CASSQGPGQGIFNYGYTF
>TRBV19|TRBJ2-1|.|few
TGTGCCAGCATACCCAGACAGGGCCTAGCGCAGGAGCAGTTCTTC
CASIPRQGLAQEQFF
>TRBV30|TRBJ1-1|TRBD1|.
TGTGCCTGGCGACAGGGGTCGAACACTGAAGCTTTCTTT
CAWRQGSNTEAFF
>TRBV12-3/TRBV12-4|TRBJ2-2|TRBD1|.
TGTGCCAGTGGGACAGGGGACACCGGGGAGCTGTTTTTT
CASGTGDTGELFF
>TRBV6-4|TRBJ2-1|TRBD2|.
TGTGCCAGCAGTGACACTAGCGGGGGGGCCAATGAGCAGTTCTTC
CASSDTSGGANEQFF
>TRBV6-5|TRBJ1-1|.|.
TGTGCCAGCAGTTACGGGGAGTTCGGGGATGCTTTCTTT
CASSYGEFGDAFF
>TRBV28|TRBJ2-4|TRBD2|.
TGTGCCAGCAGGGGGGGGACAGCCAAAAACATTCAGTACTTC
CASRGGTAKNIQYF
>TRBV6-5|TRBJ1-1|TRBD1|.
TGTGCCAGCAGTTACTCACAGGGGCCGAACACTGAAGCTTTCTTT
CASSYSQGPNTEAFF